Shown below are 32 T cell receptor beta chains from a single sample sequenced in a study of response to subunit inactivated influenza vaccine. TCRdb reprocessed the RT-PCR reads via MiXCR and lists one record per CDR3 protein. The repertoire holds around 750,000 distinct CDR3 sequences, with 21% as singletons. The sequencing here drew on PBMCs from blood, taken approximately 5 days after vaccination. All receptors come from a man over 45 who received an inactivated influenza vaccine.

This clonotype was detected a few times. The chain has TRBV12-3 or TRBV12-4 and TRBJ2-7; D unresolved. Trimming left V 7 bases short and J 4 bases short, with 8 bases between. The CDR3 loop spans 11 amino acids. The CDR3 DNA reads as TGTGCCAGCATGGGCGTTTACGAGCAGTACTTC. Its protein is CASMGVYEQYF.

This clonotype was detected a few times. The gene calls are TRBV20-1 and TRBJ2-3; D tentatively fits TRBD1 or TRBD2 (5 bases each). Per germline, CDR1 DFQATT and CDR2 SNEGSKA (reference sequence). The CDR3 is 20 amino acids. Trimming took 1 base from V and 0 from J, leaving 26 bases between them. The CDR3 spells CSARGAGRSSRTSSTDTQYF. CDR3 in DNA: TGCAGTGCTAGAGGGGCAGGGCGATCTAGCAGAACATCTAGCACAGATACGCAGTATTTT.

The genes are TRBV5-1 and TRBJ2-7; D is ambiguous. Germline values: CDR1 SGHRS, CDR2 YFSETQ. CDR3 size: 15 residues. Trimming removed 0 bases from V and 4 bases from J, with 14 bases in between. The CDR3 DNA reads as TGCGCCAGCAGCTTGGAGCGAACACGGCCGTACGAGCAGTACTTC. It translates to CASSLERTRPYEQYF.

The rearrangement joins TRBV6-1 to TRBJ2-7; TRBD2 matches 11 bases. CDR1 and CDR2 (germline): MNHNS, SASEGT. Trimming cost V 5 bases and J 4 bases; bases outside gene matches: 4. CDR3 size: 14 residues. The CDR3 DNA sequence: TGTGCCAGCAGTAAGGGACTAGCGGCTTACGAGCAGTACTTC. Its translation is CASSKGLAAYEQYF.

This clonotype came up a few times. This chain uses TRBV20-1 with TRBJ2-1, with 12 bases aligning to TRBD2. V lost 3 bases and J lost 8; bases outside the gene matches: 5. The CDR3 extends over 14 amino acids. In germline, CDR1 is DFQATT, CDR2 SNEGSKA (reference sequence). CDR3 region: CSASPTSGGYEQFF. In DNA, the CDR3 is TGCAGTGCTAGTCCGACTAGCGGGGGCTATGAGCAGTTCTTC.

The rearrangement joins TRBV29-1 to TRBJ1-5; D remains ambiguous. CDR3 size: 13 residues. CDR1 is SQVTM, CDR2 ANQGSEA, per germline. The germline V and J ends were trimmed by 7 bases and 6 bases, with 16 bases remaining between them. This chain's CDR3 is CSAVMGAGQPQHF. CDR3 coding DNA: TGCAGCGCCGTCATGGGCGCGGGTCAGCCCCAGCATTTT.

This clonotype was seen a few times. The V gene is TRBV7-2, the J gene TRBJ2-7; a possible D gene is TRBD1 (6 bases). Germline V gene data show CDR1 as SGHTA and CDR2 as FQGNSA. The CDR3 is 12 amino acids. Trimming stripped 5 bases from V and 7 bases from J, with 12 bases between. CDR3 DNA sequence: TGTGCCAGCAGCCGGCACAGGGAAGAGCAGTACTTC. This sequence encodes CASSRHREEQYF.

The chain joins TRBV9 to TRBJ2-2; D possibly uses TRBD1 or TRBD2 (5 bases each). CDR3 length: 15 amino acids. Germline V gene lookup returns CDR1 SGDLS and CDR2 YYNGEE. Between the trimmed V and J ends, which lost 2 bases and 5 bases, there was a span of 13 bases. The CDR3: CASSVGPGGTGELFF. DNA for the CDR3: TGTGCCAGCAGCGTTGGGCCTGGGGGTACCGGGGAGCTGTTTTTT.

This clonotype has just a few counts. The chain recombines TRBV12-3 or TRBV12-4 with TRBJ2-1; 11 nucleotides agree with TRBD2. J was trimmed by 1 base and V by 4 bases; bases with no gene match: 3. This CDR3 is 16 amino acids long. The CDR3 spells CASSSWTSGSYNEQFF. Here the CDR3 DNA reads TGTGCCAGCAGTTCCTGGACTAGCGGGTCCTACAATGAGCAGTTCTTC.

The V gene is TRBV6-2 or TRBV6-3, the J gene TRBJ2-3; 7 bases match TRBD1. With V trimmed by 5 bases and J by 5 bases, 10 bases remained unmatched. Germline CDR1 and CDR2: MNHEY and SVGEGT. This CDR3 region has 15 residues. Here the CDR3 DNA reads TGTGCCAGCAGTAAGACAGGGCTTGTCGGAGATACGCAGTATTTT. Amino acids: CASSKTGLVGDTQYF.

The table lists this clonotype with a few counts. This chain links TRBV12-3 or TRBV12-4 with TRBJ2-5; 10 bases align to TRBD2. The ends lost 4 bases at V and 1 base at J; junction bases unmatched: 3. This CDR3 region has 15 residues. In DNA form, the CDR3 reads TGTGCCAGCAGTTCCCGACTAGCGGGCCAAGAGACCCAGTACTTC. Encoded protein: CASSSRLAGQETQYF.

This clonotype showed up just a few times. The chain joins TRBV10-3 to TRBJ2-1; 11 nucleotides align to TRBD1. The trim removed 3 bases at V and 8 bases at J, leaving 6 bases unmatched. CDR3 length: 15 amino acids. CDR1 and CDR2 (germline): ENHRY, SYGVKD. This chain's CDR3 is CAISDRTGGVYEQFF. CDR3 DNA sequence: TGTGCCATCAGTGATCGGACAGGGGGCGTCTATGAGCAGTTCTTC.

The gene calls are TRBV6-1 and TRBJ2-3; TRBD2 aligns across 10 bases. The V gene end was trimmed by 5 bases and the J gene end by 2 bases; junction bases not matched to a gene: 10. CDR3 length: 17 residues. CDR1 is MNHNS, CDR2 SASEGT, per germline. CDR3 nucleotide sequence: TGTGCCAGCAGTCCAACCAGGACTAGCGGATCCACAGATACGCAGTATTTT. This encodes CASSPTRTSGSTDTQYF.

V gene TRBV4-3 combines with J gene TRBJ2-1, with D perhaps TRBD1 or TRBD2 (5 bases each). CDR3 length equals 16 residues. Deletions cut 1 base from V and 4 bases from J, with 14 bases between. Germline loops: CDR1 LGHNA, CDR2 YSLEER. The CDR3 bases are TGCGCCAGCAGCCAAGGGTTCGGGGCGCATTACAATGAGCAGTTCTTC. Its protein product is CASSQGFGAHYNEQFF.

The table lists this clonotype with many counts. The chain is built from TRBV7-2 and TRBJ2-1; 8 nucleotides line up with TRBD2. CDR1 SGHTA and CDR2 FQGNSA come from the germline V gene. V was pared by 2 bases and J by 0 bases, with 3 bases of the junction left unmatched. This CDR3 has 16 amino acids. The CDR3 loop is CASSLKAGGSYNEQFF. As DNA, the CDR3 is TGTGCCAGCAGCTTAAAGGCGGGAGGCTCCTACAATGAGCAGTTCTTC. Supplemented by reference TRBV7-2 and TRBJ2-1, the full variable domain reads GAGVSQSPSNKVTEKGKDVELRCDPISGHTALYWYRQSLGQGLEFLIYFQGNSAPDKSGLPSDRFSAERTGGSVSTLTIQRTQQEDSAVYLCASSLKAGGSYNEQFFGPGTRLTVL.

In this sample, this clonotype turned up a few times. The chain combines TRBV20-1 with TRBJ1-5, with D perhaps matching TRBD1 (5 bases). CDR3 length: 13 residues. Per germline, CDR1 DFQATT and CDR2 SNEGSKA (reference sequence). Deletions cut 6 bases from V and 8 bases from J, with 17 bases between. CDR3 protein: CSAPSPGVEPQHF. The CDR3 bases are TGCAGTGCCCCCTCCCCGGGGGTTGAGCCCCAGCATTTT.

The chain links TRBV5-1 to TRBJ2-1, with TRBD2 identical over 14 bases. Germline CDR1 reads SGHRS; CDR2 reads YFSETQ. With 6 bases clipped from V and 0 bases from J, the junction kept 2 bases outside the gene matches. The length of the CDR3 is 16 residues. The CDR3 protein is CASKGTSGSSYNEQFF. The CDR3 nucleotides are TGCGCCAGCAAAGGGACTAGCGGGAGCTCCTACAATGAGCAGTTCTTC.

In its sample, this clonotype was seen a few times. This chain connects TRBV24-1 to TRBJ2-2; 7 nucleotides match TRBD2. V lost 0 bases, J lost 3 bases, and 9 bases stayed unmatched. Germline V gives CDR1 KGHDR, CDR2 SFDVKD. The CDR3 totals 18 residues. DNA for the CDR3: TGTGCCACCAGTGATTTGGGAAGCGGGAAAATGCACACCGGGGAGCTGTTTTTT. It is translated as CATSDLGSGKMHTGELFF.

CDR3 loop: CAWSSTALGYTF. In DNA form, the CDR3 reads TGTGCCTGGAGTTCGACGGCCCTTGGCTACACCTTC. The chain combines TRBV30 with TRBJ1-2, with D uncertain. Germline CDR1 GTSNPN, CDR2 SVGIG (reference sequence). This CDR3 spans 12 amino acids. V lost 2 bases and J 7 bases, leaving 11 bases between the germline ends.

This clonotype has more than one count but fewer than ten. The rearrangement links TRBV12-3 or TRBV12-4 to TRBJ2-7, with 7 bases fitting TRBD1. After removal of 3 bases from V and 2 bases from J, the junction contained 7 bases not matched to a gene. The CDR3 spans 15 residues. CDR3 sequence reads: CASSFRGLKTYEQYF. The CDR3, as DNA: TGTGCCAGCAGTTTCAGGGGGTTGAAGACCTACGAGCAGTACTTC.

The chain couples TRBV5-1 to TRBJ2-2, with 8 bases fitting TRBD1. CDR1 is SGHRS, CDR2 YFSETQ, per germline. This CDR3 is built from 14 residues. V gave up 7 bases and J gave up 0 bases; unmatched junction bases: 2. CDR3: CASGQGSNTGELFF. The CDR3 coding sequence is TGCGCCAGCGGACAGGGATCGAACACCGGGGAGCTGTTTTTT.

V and J are TRBV11-3 and TRBJ2-5; TRBD2 agrees at 12 bases. Germline CDR1 reads SGHNT; CDR2 reads YENEEA. The junction had 6 bases not matched to a gene; V was cut back by 3 bases and J by 4 bases. This CDR3 contains 16 residues. CDR3 sequence reads: CASSLGLAGGVETQYF. The CDR3 bases are TGTGCCAGCAGCTTGGGACTAGCGGGCGGGGTAGAGACCCAGTACTTC. The whole variable domain, remainder taken from reference TRBV11-3 and TRBJ2-5, is EAGVVQSPRYKIIEKKQPVAFWCNPISGHNTLYWYLQNLGQGPELLIRYENEEAVDDSQLPKDRFSAERLKGVDSTLKIQPAELGDSAVYLCASSLGLAGGVETQYFGPGTRLLVL.

The rearrangement links TRBV5-1 to TRBJ2-1; possibly TRBD1 for D (5 bases). CDR1 and CDR2 (germline): SGHRS, YFSETQ. This CDR3 spans 13 amino acids. Trimming took off 6 bases at V and 4 bases at J, with 11 bases between the two ends. CDR3 bases: TGCGCCAGCACCTTAAACAGGTACAATGAGCAGTTCTTC. Translation: CASTLNRYNEQFF.

This sequence joins TRBV12-3 or TRBV12-4 and TRBJ2-2; 7 nucleotides match TRBD1. V shed 6 bases and J 0 bases; nucleotides not matched to a gene: 7. This CDR3 contains 16 residues. The CDR3 reads CASRLRTGSNTGELFF. The CDR3, as DNA: TGTGCCAGCAGGTTACGGACAGGATCGAACACCGGGGAGCTGTTTTTT.

This clonotype was seen a single time. CDR3 residues: CASSSRPNTQYF. CDR3 in DNA: TGTGCCAGCAGCTCGCGACCCAATACGCAGTATTTT. The rearrangement links TRBV28 to TRBJ2-3, with unresolved D. The CDR3 is 12 amino acids. CDR1 is MDHEN and CDR2 is SYDVKM in the germline V gene. Trimming shortened V by 6 bases and J by 7 bases, and 11 bases separated the two germline ends.

The V gene is TRBV5-1, the J gene TRBJ2-1; D perhaps matches TRBD1 (5 bases). Germline V CDR1 and CDR2: SGHRS, YFSETQ. V was pared by 0 bases and J by 7 bases, with 8 bases between. The CDR3 loop spans 13 amino acids. CDR3 sequence (DNA): TGCGCCAGCAGCTTGGGACAGTTAAATGAGCAGTTCTTC. It encodes CASSLGQLNEQFF. Looking up the rest from reference TRBV5-1 and TRBJ2-1 gives the full variable domain: KAGVTQTPRYLIKTRGQQVTLSCSPISGHRSVSWYQQTPGQGLQFLFEYFSETQRNKGNFPGRFSGRQFSNSRSEMNVSTLELGDSALYLCASSLGQLNEQFFGPGTRLTVL.

V and J are TRBV7-9 and TRBJ2-2; tentatively, D is TRBD1 (5 bases). Germline V lookup: CDR1 SEHNR, CDR2 FQNEAQ (reference sequence). V was pared by 1 base and J by 0 bases, with 9 bases between. The CDR3 loop spans 16 amino acids. This chain's CDR3 is CASSLVRTSNTGELFF. The CDR3 DNA reads as TGTGCCAGCAGCTTAGTGAGGACATCGAACACCGGGGAGCTGTTTTTT.

V and J are TRBV6-2 or TRBV6-3 and TRBJ2-7; D call uncertain. The germline gives CDR1 MNHEY, CDR2 SVGEGT. The length of the CDR3 is 15 residues. V lost 0 bases and J 3 bases, leaving 12 bases between the germline ends. CDR3 in DNA: TGTGCCAGCAGTTACTCGAGGCTATTCGACTACGAGCAGTACTTC. Its protein is CASSYSRLFDYEQYF.

This clonotype was counted a few times. J is TRBJ2-5 and V is TRBV20-1, with 8 bases fitting TRBD2. The CDR3 sequence is 15 residues long. V lost 3 bases, J lost 5 bases, and 11 bases stayed unmatched. CDR1 DFQATT and CDR2 SNEGSKA come from the germline V gene (reference sequence). CDR3 sequence (DNA): TGCAGTGCTAGCGTCGGGAGGGCCGGTTGGGAGACCCAGTACTTC. It codes for CSASVGRAGWETQYF.

The V and J genes are TRBV5-1 and TRBJ2-2, with TRBD2 as a possible D gene (5 bases). V lost 4 bases and J lost 3, with 13 bases in between. The CDR3 sequence is 15 residues long. The germline CDR1 and CDR2 sequences are SGHRS and YFSETQ. CDR3: CASSRGLGDTGELFF. The CDR3 coding sequence is TGCGCCAGCAGCCGAGGACTCGGGGACACCGGGGAGCTGTTTTTT.

This clonotype was found many times. The rearrangement links TRBV12-3 or TRBV12-4 to TRBJ1-1, with 7 bases lining up with TRBD1. The CDR3 is made up of 13 amino acids. The ends lost 6 bases at V and 4 bases at J; junction bases unmatched: 5. CDR3 sequence: CASSLGTATEAFF. As DNA, the CDR3 is TGTGCCAGCAGCTTGGGGACAGCCACTGAAGCTTTCTTT.

The chain is built from TRBV20-1 and TRBJ2-1; D gene ambiguous. The CDR3 consists of 14 residues. V was shortened by 5 bases and J by 3 bases, with 14 bases between the two germline ends. CDR1 is DFQATT and CDR2 is SNEGSKA in the germline V gene (reference sequence). The CDR3 loop is CSAGIPGLYNEQFF. In DNA form, the CDR3 reads TGCAGTGCTGGGATTCCGGGCCTCTACAATGAGCAGTTCTTC.